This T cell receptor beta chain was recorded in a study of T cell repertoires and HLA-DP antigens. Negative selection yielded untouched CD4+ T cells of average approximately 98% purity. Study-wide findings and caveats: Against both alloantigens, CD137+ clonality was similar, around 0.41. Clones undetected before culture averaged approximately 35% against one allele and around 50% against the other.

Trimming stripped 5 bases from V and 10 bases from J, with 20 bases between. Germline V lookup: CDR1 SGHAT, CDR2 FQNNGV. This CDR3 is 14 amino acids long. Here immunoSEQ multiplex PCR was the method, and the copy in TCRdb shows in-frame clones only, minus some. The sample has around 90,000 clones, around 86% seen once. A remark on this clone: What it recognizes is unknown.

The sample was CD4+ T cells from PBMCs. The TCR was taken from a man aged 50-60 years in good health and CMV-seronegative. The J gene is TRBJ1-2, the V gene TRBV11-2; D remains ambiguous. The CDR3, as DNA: TGTGCCAGCAGCCGAGACCTGACCGTACCGCCCTACACCTTC. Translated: CASSRDLTVPPYTF.